This T cell receptor beta chain was obtained from a study of Graves' ophthalmopathy and Graves' hyperthyroidism. Study background: Peripheral blood was gathered at first diagnosis, ahead of any treatment whatsoever. The study, taken as a whole, reports: For separating ophthalmopathy from stable hyperthyroidism, a 13-signature model gave 85% to 90% sensitivity and about 82% specificity.

Amplified material comprised TCR beta CDR3 regions derived from RNA transcripts. The library came from an HTBI-primed first-round RT-PCR and a second-round multiplex PCR. MiXCR was run by TCRdb on the multiplex PCR reads, yielding one entry per CDR3 protein. The sample lists about 210,000 distinct CDR3 sequences, about 32% occurring once. For this clonotype: As yet, its antigen is unknown.

Donors with ophthalmopathy: moderate-to-severe activity, CAS ≥3, NOSPECS ≥4, duration under 3 months. The authors isolated PBMCs from about 10 ml of fresh peripheral blood. The specimen sequenced was peripheral blood. This sequence originates from a man in his fifties with Graves' ophthalmopathy.

The chain's CDR3 is CASSQGLTTYEQYF. The CDR3 DNA reads TGTGCCAGCAGCCAGGGACTGACAACCTACGAGCAGTACTTC. J is TRBJ2-7 and V is TRBV7-2, with a possible D match to TRBD2 (6 bases). V lost 5 bases to trimming and J lost 2 bases, with 13 bases between them. The CDR3 is made up of 14 amino acids. The germline V gene has CDR1 SGHTA and CDR2 FQGNSA.